Listed below are T cell receptor beta chains from one sample, sequenced in a study of spatial heterogeneity in lung cancer. One entry per CDR3 protein results from TCRdb running MiXCR on the 5' RACE reads. The sample carries roughly 110,000 distinct CDR3 sequences, approximately 11% recorded once. The sample consisted of PBMCs, taken at follow-up. These receptor sequences come from a female donor with early-stage non-small cell lung cancer. CDR3s include the opening cysteine and the closing phenylalanine or tryptophan. The D gene is left open where the match is weak. Not all rows give a size; the values are once, few, many and, for expanded clones, a class.

clone size: many; V gene: TRBV28; J gene: TRBJ1-5; D gene: NA; CDR3 protein: CASSLRFLRNQPQHF; CDR3 DNA: TGTGCCAGCAGTTTACGGTTTCTGCGCAATCAGCCCCAGCATTTT
clone size: many; V gene: TRBV3-1; J gene: TRBJ2-1; D gene: TRBD2; CDR3 protein: CASSPVGGRAGFEQFF; CDR3 DNA: TGTGCCAGCAGCCCTGTTGGCGGGAGGGCCGGATTTGAGCAGTTCTTC
clone size: NA; V gene: TRBV2; J gene: TRBJ2-4; D gene: NA; CDR3 protein: CASSSSRENIQYF; CDR3 DNA: TGTGCCAGCAGTTCCAGTCGAGAAAACATTCAGTACTTC
clone size: few; V gene: TRBV4-2; J gene: TRBJ2-5; D gene: TRBD2; CDR3 protein: CASSQDISGRGETQYF; CDR3 DNA: TGTGCCAGCAGCCAAGATATCAGCGGGAGAGGAGAGACCCAGTACTTC
clone size: NA; V gene: TRBV7-3; J gene: TRBJ2-3; D gene: TRBD2; CDR3 protein: CASSLLAGGQKDTQYF; CDR3 DNA: TGTGCCAGCAGCTTACTAGCGGGAGGGCAAAAAGATACGCAGTATTTT
clone size: NA; V gene: TRBV30; J gene: TRBJ1-5; D gene: NA; CDR3 protein: CAWSENQFQPQHF; CDR3 DNA: TGTGCCTGGAGTGAGAACCAGTTTCAGCCCCAGCATTTT
clone size: NA; V gene: TRBV5-1; J gene: TRBJ2-3; D gene: NA; CDR3 protein: CASGSLTDTQYF; CDR3 DNA: TGCGCCAGCGGGAGTTTGACAGATACGCAGTATTTT
clone size: few; V gene: TRBV4-3; J gene: TRBJ2-1; D gene: TRBD1; CDR3 protein: CASRGQYEQFF; CDR3 DNA: TGCGCCAGCAGGGGACAGTATGAGCAGTTCTTC
clone size: NA; V gene: TRBV9; J gene: TRBJ2-7; D gene: NA; CDR3 protein: CASSVGGEQYF; CDR3 DNA: TGTGCCAGCAGCGTAGGTGGCGAGCAGTACTTC
clone size: NA; V gene: TRBV13; J gene: TRBJ2-3; D gene: NA; CDR3 protein: CASSLGRAYQPTQYF; CDR3 DNA: TGTGCCAGCAGCTTAGGTCGAGCGTACCAGCCTACGCAGTATTTT
clone size: many; V gene: TRBV29-1; J gene: TRBJ2-3; D gene: TRBD2; CDR3 protein: CSVEGLAGATDTQYF; CDR3 DNA: TGCAGCGTTGAAGGACTAGCGGGAGCCACAGATACGCAGTATTTT
clone size: few; V gene: TRBV15; J gene: TRBJ2-5; D gene: NA; CDR3 protein: CATSRDRTAVTQYF; CDR3 DNA: TGTGCCACCAGCAGAGATAGGACCGCGGTGACCCAGTACTTC
clone size: few; V gene: TRBV20-1; J gene: TRBJ2-3; D gene: NA; CDR3 protein: CSARDSQGRADTQYF; CDR3 DNA: TGCAGTGCTAGAGATAGCCAGGGCAGGGCAGATACGCAGTATTTT
clone size: many; V gene: TRBV4-1; J gene: TRBJ2-1; D gene: TRBD2; CDR3 protein: CASSQSLLAGGPNLNNEQFF; CDR3 DNA: TGCGCCAGCAGCCAAAGTTTGCTAGCGGGAGGGCCCAACCTAAACAATGAGCAGTTCTTC
clone size: few; V gene: TRBV30; J gene: TRBJ2-1; D gene: NA; CDR3 protein: CAWSFGGVRYNEQFF; CDR3 DNA: TGTGCCTGGAGTTTCGGGGGAGTGAGATACAATGAGCAGTTCTTC
clone size: many; V gene: TRBV12-3/TRBV12-4; J gene: TRBJ2-3; D gene: NA; CDR3 protein: CASSPGPALSTDTQYF; CDR3 DNA: TGTGCCAGCAGTCCCGGACCGGCTTTGAGCACAGATACGCAGTATTTT
clone size: few; V gene: TRBV3-1; J gene: TRBJ2-3; D gene: TRBD1; CDR3 protein: CASSTRTGRLDTQYF; CDR3 DNA: TGTGCCAGCAGCACCCGGACAGGGCGTTTAGATACGCAGTATTTT
clone size: few; V gene: TRBV3-1; J gene: TRBJ1-3; D gene: TRBD1; CDR3 protein: CASSQAGQGTDTIYF; CDR3 DNA: TGTGCCAGCAGCCAAGCGGGACAGGGGACGGACACCATATATTTT
clone size: few; V gene: TRBV28; J gene: TRBJ2-7; D gene: TRBD1; CDR3 protein: CASSTSHGTGRSYEQYF; CDR3 DNA: TGTGCCAGCAGTACAAGTCACGGGACAGGGCGATCCTACGAGCAGTACTTC
clone size: few; V gene: TRBV7-9; J gene: TRBJ1-3; D gene: NA; CDR3 protein: CASSEPGPGNTIYF; CDR3 DNA: TGTGCCAGCAGCGAACCGGGACCAGGAAACACCATATATTTT
clone size: NA; V gene: TRBV2; J gene: TRBJ1-6; D gene: NA; CDR3 protein: CASSGWGGSPLHF; CDR3 DNA: TGTGCCAGCAGCGGCTGGGGCGGATCACCCCTCCACTTT
clone size: many; V gene: TRBV5-6; J gene: TRBJ1-1; D gene: NA; CDR3 protein: CASSLFEGGSTEAFF; CDR3 DNA: TGTGCCAGCAGCTTGTTCGAGGGAGGTAGCACTGAAGCTTTCTTT